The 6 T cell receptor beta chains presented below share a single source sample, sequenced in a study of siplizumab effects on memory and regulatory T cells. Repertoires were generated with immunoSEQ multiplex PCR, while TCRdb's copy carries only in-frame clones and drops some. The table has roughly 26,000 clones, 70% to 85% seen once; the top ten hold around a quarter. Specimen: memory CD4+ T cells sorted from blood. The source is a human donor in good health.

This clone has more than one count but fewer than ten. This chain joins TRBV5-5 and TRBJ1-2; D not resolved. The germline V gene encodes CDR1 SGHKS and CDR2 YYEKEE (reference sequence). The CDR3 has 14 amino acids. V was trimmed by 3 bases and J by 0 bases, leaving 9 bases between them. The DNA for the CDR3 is TGTGCCAGCAGCTCCGCGGGAGCTAACTATGGCTACACCTTC. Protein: CASSSAGANYGYTF.

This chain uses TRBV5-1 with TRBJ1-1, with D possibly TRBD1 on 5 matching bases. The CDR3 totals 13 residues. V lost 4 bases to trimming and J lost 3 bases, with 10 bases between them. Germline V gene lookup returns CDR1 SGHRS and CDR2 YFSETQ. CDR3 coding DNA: TGCGCCAGCAGCGAGGGGACCCACACTGAAGCTTTCTTT. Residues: CASSEGTHTEAFF.

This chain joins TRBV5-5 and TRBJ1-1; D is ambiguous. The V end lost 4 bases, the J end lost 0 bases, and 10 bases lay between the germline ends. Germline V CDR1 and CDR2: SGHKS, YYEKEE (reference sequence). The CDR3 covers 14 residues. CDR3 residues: CASSPGRMNTEAFF. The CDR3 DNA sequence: TGTGCCAGCAGCCCTGGACGGATGAACACTGAAGCTTTCTTT.

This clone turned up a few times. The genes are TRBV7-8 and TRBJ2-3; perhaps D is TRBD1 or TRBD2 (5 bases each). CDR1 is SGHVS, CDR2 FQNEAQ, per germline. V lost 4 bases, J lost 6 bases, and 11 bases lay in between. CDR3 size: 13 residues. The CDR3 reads CASSWGMTDTQYF. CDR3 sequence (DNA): TGTGCCAGCAGCTGGGGGATGACCGATACGCAGTATTTT.

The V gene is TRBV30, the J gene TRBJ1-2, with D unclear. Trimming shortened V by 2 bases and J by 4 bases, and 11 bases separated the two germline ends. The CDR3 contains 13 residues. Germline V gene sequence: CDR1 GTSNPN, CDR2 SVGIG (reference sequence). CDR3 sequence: CAWSSAGLYGYTF. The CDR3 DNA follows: TGTGCCTGGAGTTCGGCCGGTCTCTATGGCTACACCTTC.

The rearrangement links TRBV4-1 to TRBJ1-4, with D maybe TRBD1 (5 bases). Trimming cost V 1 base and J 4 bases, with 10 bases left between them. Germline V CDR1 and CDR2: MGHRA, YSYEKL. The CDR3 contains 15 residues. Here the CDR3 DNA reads TGCGCCAGCAGCCAAGGGGGGGGAGGTAATGAAAAACTGTTTTTT. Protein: CASSQGGGGNEKLFF.